Shown below are 19 T cell receptor beta chains from a single sample sequenced in a study of blood T cell repertoires in COVID-19. Profiling relied on immunoSEQ multiplex PCR, and the TCRdb table lists in-frame clones only, not all of them. This table holds just over 300,000 clones, around 87% found once. The material sequenced was peripheral blood. The source is a man between 18 and 29 years old with active or convalescent COVID-19.

The V call is TRBV5-1, the J call TRBJ2-1; TRBD2 matches at 9 bases. Germline V gene sequence: CDR1 SGHRS, CDR2 YFSETQ. This CDR3 comprises 15 residues. J gave up 2 bases and V 5 bases, and 5 bases lay outside the gene matches. The CDR3 loop is CASRPRLAAYNEQFF. CDR3 nucleotides: TGCGCCAGCAGACCGAGACTAGCGGCCTACAATGAGCAGTTCTTC.

This rearrangement joins TRBV28 to TRBJ1-2; TRBD1 might be the D (5 bases). The CDR3 totals 11 residues. CDR1 MDHEN and CDR2 SYDVKM come from the germline V gene. The V and J ends lost 7 bases and 8 bases respectively, with 11 bases between them. CDR3 coding DNA: TGTGCCAGCACCTGGGGCCTGGGCTACACCTTC. Residues: CASTWGLGYTF.

This chain connects TRBV18 to TRBJ2-7, with 12 nucleotides matching TRBD2. Germline assignment: CDR1 KGHSH and CDR2 LQKENI. The J segment lost 4 bases and the V segment lost 3 bases, leaving 7 bases of the junction unmatched. This CDR3 spans 16 amino acids. In nucleotides, the CDR3 is TGTGCCAGCTCACCGGAAGGGACTAGCGGGTATTACGAGCAGTACTTC. Its translation is CASSPEGTSGYYEQYF.

This rearrangement joins TRBV3-1 (or the pseudogene TRBV3-2) to TRBJ2-7, with 10 bases lining up with TRBD1. The CDR3 spans 16 residues. Germline CDR1 LGHDT, CDR2 YNNKEL (reference sequence). Trimming cost V 2 bases and J 4 bases; bases outside gene matches: 8. The CDR3 nucleotides read TGTGCCAGCAGCCAACCAGGGACAGGGGTATTTTACGAGCAGTACTTC. This gives the protein CASSQPGTGVFYEQYF.

The V call is TRBV7-2, the J call TRBJ1-5, with D hard to call. The germline V gene encodes CDR1 SGHTA and CDR2 FQGNSA. V gave up 1 base and J gave up 4 bases, with 11 bases separating them. The CDR3 contains 15 residues. The CDR3 DNA sequence: TGTGCCAGCAGCTTAGAGAGGGCGAATAATCAGCCCCAGCATTTT. It codes for CASSLERANNQPQHF.

This chain uses TRBV6-2 or TRBV6-3 with TRBJ1-1, with 7 bases matching TRBD1. The V gene end was trimmed by 0 bases and the J gene end by 1 base; junction bases not matched to a gene: 2. Looked up from germline, CDR1 is MNHEY and CDR2 is SVGEGT. The CDR3 is 15 amino acids. The CDR3 spells CASSYSTGTNTEAFF. Written as DNA, the CDR3 is TGTGCCAGCAGTTACTCGACAGGGACGAACACTGAAGCTTTCTTT.

The gene calls are TRBV18 and TRBJ2-7, with 7 bases fitting TRBD2. The V segment lost 2 bases and the J segment 6 bases; nucleotides outside the gene matches: 7. Germline CDR1 and CDR2: KGHSH and LQKENI. The CDR3 is made up of 14 amino acids. The CDR3 nucleotides are TGTGCCAGCTCACCAGTGGCGGGGGAAGGCGAGCAGTACTTC. This gives the protein CASSPVAGEGEQYF.

The CDR3 sequence: CAISEFQVLPGNTIYF. CDR3 sequence (DNA): TGTGCCATCAGTGAGTTTCAAGTCCTACCTGGAAACACCATATATTTT. The chain has TRBV10-3 and TRBJ1-3, with unresolved D. The V gene lost 1 base and the J gene lost 2 bases, with 12 bases spanning the gap. Per the germline V gene, CDR1 is ENHRY and CDR2 is SYGVKD. The CDR3 is 16 amino acids.

In its sample, this clone was seen a few times. V is TRBV4-1 and J is TRBJ2-5; a weak D match, TRBD2 (5 bases). Trimming shortened V by 1 base and J by 4 bases, and 13 bases separated the two germline ends. The CDR3 consists of 15 residues. Germline V gene lookup returns CDR1 MGHRA and CDR2 YSYEKL. The CDR3 sequence: CASSQVPSPRETQYF. CDR3 sequence (DNA): TGCGCCAGCAGCCAAGTCCCTAGCCCGAGAGAGACCCAGTACTTC.

J is TRBJ2-1 and V is TRBV6-5; 8 bases align to TRBD2. J was trimmed by 0 bases and V by 6 bases; bases with no gene match: 4. In germline, CDR1 is MNHEY, CDR2 SVGAGI. The CDR3 has 15 residues. CDR3 DNA: TGTGCCAGCAGGGTTAGCGGGATCTCCTACAATGAGCAGTTCTTC. This translates into CASRVSGISYNEQFF.

This chain links TRBV6-6 with TRBJ1-6, with D perhaps TRBD1 (5 bases). Deletions cut 4 bases from V and 8 bases from J, with 12 bases between. CDR1 is MNHNY and CDR2 is SVGAGI in the germline V gene (reference sequence). The CDR3 loop spans 14 amino acids. In DNA, the CDR3 is TGTGCCAGCAGTTCCCCGGAGGGGCATTCACCCCTCCACTTT. Amino acids: CASSSPEGHSPLHF.

CDR3 nucleotides: TGTGCCATCAGAAAAATGTCGGGACAGGAAACCTATGGCTACACCTTC. Translating it yields CAIRKMSGQETYGYTF. The chain is built from TRBV10-3 and TRBJ1-2, with 8 nucleotides matching TRBD1. The CDR3 is made up of 16 amino acids. Per germline, CDR1 ENHRY and CDR2 SYGVKD. The ends lost 6 bases at V and 4 bases at J; junction bases unmatched: 13.

The chain combines TRBV7-8 with TRBJ1-6; the match to TRBD1 covers 7 bases. J lost 7 bases, V lost 5 bases, and 5 bases had no gene match. CDR1 SGHVS and CDR2 FQNEAQ come from the germline V gene. The CDR3 length is 14 residues. CDR3 coding DNA: TGTGCCAGCAGCCGGGGACAGCGAAATTCACCCCTCCACTTT. Translation: CASSRGQRNSPLHF. Looking up the rest from reference TRBV7-8 and TRBJ1-6 gives the full variable domain: GAGVSQSPRYKVAKRGQDVALRCDPISGHVSLFWYQQALGQGPEFLTYFQNEAQLDKSGLPSDRFFAERPEGSVSTLKIQRTQQEDSAVYLCASSRGQRNSPLHFGNGTRLTVT.

The CDR3 loop reads CASSPRGTAGELFF. The CDR3 region has the DNA TGTGCCAGCAGCCCCCGTGGGACAGCCGGGGAGCTGTTTTTT. The V call is TRBV7-3, the J call TRBJ2-2; 7 bases are shared with TRBD1. Trimming at V came to 5 bases and at J to 6 bases, leaving 6 bases not matched to a gene. Germline CDR1 and CDR2: SGHTA and FQGTGA. This CDR3 has 14 amino acids.

This chain joins TRBV4-3 and TRBJ1-4, with TRBD1 matching over 7 bases. Germline V gives CDR1 LGHNA, CDR2 YSLEER. The CDR3 covers 15 residues. V was clipped by 5 bases and J by 3 bases; unmatched bases: 6. In DNA, the CDR3 is TGCGCCAGCAGCTGGCGGGACAGTTCTAATGAAAAACTGTTTTTT. Protein: CASSWRDSSNEKLFF.

The rearrangement joins TRBV27 to TRBJ1-1; D is unresolved. The germline V and J ends were trimmed by 7 bases and 5 bases, with 20 bases remaining between them. Germline CDR1 reads MNHEY; CDR2 reads SMNVEV (reference sequence). This CDR3 has 15 amino acids. The chain's CDR3 is CASKDLDTPATEAFF. The CDR3 nucleotides are TGTGCCAGCAAAGACTTGGATACCCCGGCGACTGAAGCTTTCTTT.

Here the CDR3 DNA reads TGTGCCAGCAGTCCCCAGGGGGCGCGGATCTATGGCTACACCTTC. Residues: CASSPQGARIYGYTF. J is TRBJ1-2 and V is TRBV28; 8 nucleotides line up with TRBD1. Per the germline V gene, CDR1 is MDHEN and CDR2 is SYDVKM. V lost 5 bases, J lost 4 bases, and 9 bases stayed unmatched. The CDR3 covers 15 residues.

V is TRBV5-1 and J is TRBJ1-1; 11 nucleotides align to TRBD1. CDR3 length equals 18 residues. From germline, CDR1 is SGHRS and CDR2 YFSETQ. J was trimmed by 3 bases and V by 4 bases; bases with no gene match: 14. The CDR3 loop is CASSPLGDRGLVDTEAFF. CDR3 DNA: TGCGCCAGCAGCCCGCTGGGGGACAGGGGGTTAGTGGACACTGAAGCTTTCTTT.

The rearrangement joins TRBV18 to TRBJ2-7; TRBD1 aligns across 7 bases. This CDR3 contains 16 residues. Per germline, CDR1 KGHSH and CDR2 LQKENI. The junction had 14 bases not matched to a gene; V was cut back by 3 bases and J by 6 bases. The CDR3 DNA reads as TGTGCCAGCTCACCTATACCCCCTGACAGGGCGGGCGAGCAGTACTTC. This codes for CASSPIPPDRAGEQYF.